This passage covers 25 T cell receptor beta chains from one sample sequenced in a study of blood T cell repertoires in COVID-19. Assay: immunoSEQ multiplex PCR; the TCRdb copy retains only in-frame clones and omits some. The table has some 300,000 clones, roughly 90% seen once. Sequencing was carried out using PBMCs or T cells enriched from blood (not recorded which). Every receptor here comes from a woman aged 30 to 39 who had recovered from COVID-19.

The gene calls are TRBV7-2 and TRBJ1-1, with no clear D. The CDR3 is 15 residues long. The V gene's germline CDR1 is SGHTA and CDR2 FQGNSA. The V end lost 1 base, the J end lost 1 base, and 10 bases lay between the germline ends. As DNA, the CDR3 is TGTGCCAGCAGCTTAGGGCCCCTTGAGAACACTGAAGCTTTCTTT. The encoded protein is CASSLGPLENTEAFF.

The sample holds a few counts of this clone. The gene calls are TRBV4-1 and TRBJ1-6; D gene ambiguous. Trimming cost V 2 bases and J 10 bases, with 15 bases left between them. Per the germline V gene, CDR1 is MGHRA and CDR2 is YSYEKL. CDR3 length: 15 amino acids. The CDR3 nucleotides are TGCGCCAGCAGCCAAAGTGGGTTTTCGGAGTCACCCCTCCACTTT. As protein: CASSQSGFSESPLHF.

V and J are TRBV6-1 and TRBJ2-2, with TRBD1 matching over 8 bases. The V segment lost 4 bases and the J segment 7 bases; nucleotides outside the gene matches: 5. Germline CDR1 is MNHNS and CDR2 is SASEGT. The CDR3 consists of 14 residues. The CDR3 loop reads CASSVRTGRGELFF. In DNA form, the CDR3 reads TGTGCCAGCAGTGTCCGGACAGGGCGCGGGGAGCTGTTTTTT.

The chain is built from TRBV28 and TRBJ2-5; D unclear. V dropped 10 bases and J dropped 5 bases, with 17 bases sitting between them. The CDR3 runs 13 residues. CDR1 is MDHEN, CDR2 SYDVKM, per germline. CDR3 bases: TGTGCCACCTACCCAACCCTCGGGGAGACCCAGTACTTC. Protein product: CATYPTLGETQYF. Looking up the rest from reference TRBV28 and TRBJ2-5 gives the full variable domain: DVKVTQSSRYLVKRTGEKVFLECVQDMDHENMFWYRQDPGLGLRLIYFSYDVKMKEKGDIPEGYSVSREKKERFSLILESASTNQTSMYLCATYPTLGETQYFGPGTRLLVL.

The chain carries TRBV5-5 and TRBJ1-6; 7 nucleotides line up with TRBD1. Germline CDR1 reads SGHKS; CDR2 reads YYEKEE (reference sequence). The CDR3 totals 15 residues. With V trimmed by 4 bases and J by 9 bases, 10 bases remained unmatched. CDR3 nucleotide sequence: TGTGCCAGCAGCGGGACAACAGGGGTTATTTCACCCCTCCACTTT. Protein: CASSGTTGVISPLHF.

This clone appeared a single time. The chain has TRBV27 and TRBJ2-7; 13 nucleotides line up with TRBD2. CDR3 length equals 16 residues. The germline gives CDR1 MNHEY, CDR2 SMNVEV (reference sequence). V shed 5 bases and J 4 bases; nucleotides not matched to a gene: 8. DNA for the CDR3: TGTGCCAGCAGTCTTGGACTAGCGGGAGTACCATACGAGCAGTACTTC. Its protein product is CASSLGLAGVPYEQYF.

The chain couples TRBV19 to TRBJ1-1; D perhaps matches TRBD1 (5 bases). V dropped 6 bases and J dropped 5 bases, with 13 bases sitting between them. Germline CDR1 and CDR2: LNHDA and SQIVND (reference sequence). CDR3 length: 13 residues. CDR3 in amino acids: CASSPKRGTEAFF. The CDR3 DNA follows: TGTGCCAGTAGCCCAAAAAGGGGAACTGAAGCTTTCTTT.

The table lists this clone with a count of one. J is TRBJ2-5 and V is TRBV7-2; 7 bases agree with TRBD1. The germline gives CDR1 SGHTA, CDR2 FQGNSA. V shed 5 bases, J shed 3 bases, and the junction held 6 bases outside the gene matches. This CDR3 has 14 amino acids. The chain's CDR3 is CASSLGTGEETQYF. CDR3 DNA sequence: TGTGCCAGCAGCCTCGGCACAGGGGAAGAGACCCAGTACTTC.

The V call is TRBV28, the J call TRBJ1-5; D uncertain. V was cut by 0 bases and J by 3 bases, with 12 bases left in between. The germline gives CDR1 MDHEN, CDR2 SYDVKM. The CDR3 loop spans 16 amino acids. As DNA, the CDR3 is TGTGCCAGCAGTTTATGGCGAGATCCACTCAATCAGCCCCAGCATTTT. It is translated as CASSLWRDPLNQPQHF.

The rearrangement uses TRBV18 and TRBJ1-5; weak D call: TRBD1 (5 bases). Per the germline V gene, CDR1 is KGHSH and CDR2 is LQKENI. Trimming shortened V by 1 base and J by 2 bases, and 9 bases separated the two germline ends. The CDR3 totals 15 residues. CDR3 amino acids: CASSPQSGRNQPQHF. The CDR3, as DNA: TGTGCCAGCTCACCACAATCAGGGCGCAATCAGCCCCAGCATTTT.

This chain links TRBV18 with TRBJ2-1, with a possible D match to TRBD2 (6 bases). CDR3 length: 13 residues. The germline CDR1 and CDR2 sequences are KGHSH and LQKENI. Trimming pared 6 bases from V and 5 bases from J, leaving 11 bases between. The CDR3: CASSPIADNEQFF. CDR3 in DNA: TGTGCCAGCTCCCCTATAGCGGACAATGAGCAGTTCTTC.

The gene calls are TRBV28 and TRBJ1-6; 9 bases are a match to TRBD1. V shed 7 bases and J 9 bases; nucleotides not matched to a gene: 13. This CDR3 spans 16 amino acids. Germline V gene sequence: CDR1 MDHEN, CDR2 SYDVKM. DNA for the CDR3: TGTGCCAGCAATCCACCAAGGGGACAGGGTGTTTCACCCCTCCACTTT. Amino acid sequence: CASNPPRGQGVSPLHF.

The rearrangement links TRBV9 to TRBJ2-2, with D maybe TRBD1 (6 bases). V gave up 4 bases and J gave up 1 base, with 14 bases separating them. Germline V gene data show CDR1 as SGDLS and CDR2 as YYNGEE. This CDR3 has 16 amino acids. CDR3 in amino acids: CASSNNREMNTGELFF. CDR3 nucleotides: TGTGCCAGCAGCAACAACAGGGAGATGAACACCGGGGAGCTGTTTTTT.

This chain uses TRBV25-1 with TRBJ2-5, with 8 bases that match TRBD1. The CDR3 is 15 amino acids. Losses at the gene ends were 6 bases for V and 1 base for J; bases not matched to a gene: 7. Germline V lookup: CDR1 MGHDK, CDR2 SYGVNS. CDR3 nucleotides: TGTGCCAGCAGCCTAGGACAGGGTGGCCAAGAGACCCAGTACTTC. As protein: CASSLGQGGQETQYF.

The chain carries TRBV11-3 and TRBJ1-2; D not resolved. With 3 bases removed from V and 5 bases from J, the gap between germline ends came to 10 bases. The CDR3 length is 13 residues. Germline V gene sequence: CDR1 SGHNT, CDR2 YENEEA. The CDR3 is CASSFIGGYGYTF. The CDR3 DNA follows: TGTGCCAGCAGCTTTATTGGCGGTTATGGCTACACCTTC.

This clone occurred a few times. This sequence joins TRBV18 and TRBJ2-3; 12 bases are shared with TRBD2. This CDR3 spans 17 amino acids. The ends lost 3 bases at V and 11 bases at J; junction bases unmatched: 15. CDR1 KGHSH and CDR2 LQKENI come from the germline V gene. In DNA, the CDR3 is TGTGCCAGCTCACCTAGACTTTGGACTAGCGGGACGGGGGAGCAGTATTTT. It translates to CASSPRLWTSGTGEQYF.

The chain combines TRBV11-2 with TRBJ2-7, with D tentatively TRBD1 (5 bases). V lost 3 bases and J lost 6, with 12 bases in between. CDR3 size: 13 residues. Per the germline V gene, CDR1 is SGHAT and CDR2 is FQNNGV. CDR3 sequence (DNA): TGTGCCAGCAGCTTCCAGCAGGGCCTCGAGCAGTACTTC. It translates to CASSFQQGLEQYF.

This clone was detected once. V is TRBV19 and J is TRBJ1-2; D is possibly TRBD1 (6 bases). V was trimmed by 3 bases and J by 8 bases, leaving 22 bases between them. CDR1 and CDR2 (germline): LNHDA, SQIVND (reference sequence). The CDR3 is 16 residues long. The CDR3 reads CASSILIRSGGEGYTF. CDR3 in DNA: TGTGCCAGTAGTATCCTCATTCGGTCGGGGGGCGAGGGCTACACCTTC.

As DNA, the CDR3 is TGTGCCATGGCAGATGGAAACACCATATATTTT. Residues: CAMADGNTIYF. The chain combines TRBV7-9 with TRBJ1-3; no reliable D call. Germline V gene lookup returns CDR1 SEHNR and CDR2 FQNEAQ (reference sequence). The length of the CDR3 is 11 residues. The V end was cut by 10 bases, the J end by 3 bases, with 7 bases between.

This rearrangement joins TRBV19 to TRBJ1-2; D uncertain. The V gene lost 5 bases and the J gene lost 6 bases, with 19 bases spanning the gap. The CDR3 is made up of 15 amino acids. Germline loops: CDR1 LNHDA, CDR2 SQIVND (reference sequence). Here the CDR3 reads CASSPRHRIYDGYTF. CDR3 bases: TGTGCCAGTAGTCCCCGACACAGAATCTATGATGGCTACACCTTC. The full variable domain, completed using reference TRBV19 and TRBJ1-2, is DGGITQSPKYLFRKEGQNVTLSCEQNLNHDAMYWYRQDPGQGLRLIYYSQIVNDFQKGDIAEGYSVSREKKESFPLTVTSAQKNPTAFYLCASSPRHRIYDGYTFGSGTRLTVV.

The rearrangement joins TRBV5-1 to TRBJ2-6; D is perhaps TRBD1 (5 bases). Germline V gives CDR1 SGHRS, CDR2 YFSETQ. V was pared by 7 bases and J by 3 bases, with 14 bases between. This CDR3 spans 15 amino acids. In DNA, the CDR3 is TGCGCCAGCGCCAGGGCCGTCGGTGGGGCCAACGTCCTGACTTTC. Amino acids: CASARAVGGANVLTF.

This chain connects TRBV20-1 to TRBJ1-1, with D unclear. CDR1 and CDR2 from the germline V gene are DFQATT and SNEGSKA (reference sequence). With 6 bases removed from V and 14 bases from J, the gap between germline ends came to 19 bases. This CDR3 has 11 residues. The CDR3 protein is CSAPNPDGSFF. DNA for the CDR3: TGCAGTGCCCCGAACCCCGACGGGTCCTTCTTT.

This clone was counted a single time. The rearrangement uses TRBV27 and TRBJ1-1; D remains ambiguous. Germline V gene sequence: CDR1 MNHEY, CDR2 SMNVEV (reference sequence). Trimming removed 3 bases at V and 1 base at J, with 9 bases between. The CDR3 sequence is 14 residues long. The CDR3 region is CASSFGYGNTEAFF. The CDR3 DNA is TGTGCCAGCAGTTTTGGTTACGGGAACACTGAAGCTTTCTTT.

This chain links TRBV3-1 (or the pseudogene TRBV3-2) with TRBJ2-3; D is uncertain. The CDR3 consists of 16 residues. The germline V gene has CDR1 LGHDT and CDR2 YNNKEL (reference sequence). The V and J ends lost 3 bases and 5 bases respectively, with 18 bases between them. CDR3 sequence reads: CASSQKLTAVGDTQYF. CDR3 bases: TGTGCCAGCAGCCAGAAGCTAACGGCGGTTGGAGATACGCAGTATTTT.

The CDR3 loop is CASSRRGTEDQPQHF. Here the CDR3 DNA reads TGTGCCAGTAGCCGCAGGGGAACGGAGGATCAGCCCCAGCATTTT. This chain links TRBV19 with TRBJ1-5, with a tentative D call TRBD1 (6 bases). Germline values: CDR1 LNHDA, CDR2 SQIVND (reference sequence). The CDR3 is 15 residues long. V lost 6 bases and J lost 5, with 17 bases in between.